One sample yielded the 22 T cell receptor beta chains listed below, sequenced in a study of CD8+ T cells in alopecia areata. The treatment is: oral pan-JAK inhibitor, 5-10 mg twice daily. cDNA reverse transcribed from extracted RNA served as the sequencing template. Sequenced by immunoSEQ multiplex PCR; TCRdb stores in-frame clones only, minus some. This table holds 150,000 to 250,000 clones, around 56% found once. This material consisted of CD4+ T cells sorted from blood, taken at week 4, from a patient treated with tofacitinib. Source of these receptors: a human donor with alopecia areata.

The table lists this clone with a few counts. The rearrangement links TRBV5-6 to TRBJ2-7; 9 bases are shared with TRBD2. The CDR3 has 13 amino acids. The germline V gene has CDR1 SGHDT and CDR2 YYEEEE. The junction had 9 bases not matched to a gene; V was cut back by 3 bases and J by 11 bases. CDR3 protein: CASSSLAGRGEYF. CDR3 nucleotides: TGTGCCAGCAGCTCCCTAGCGGGGCGGGGAGAGTACTTC. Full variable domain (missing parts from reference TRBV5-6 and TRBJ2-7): DAGVTQSPTHLIKTRGQQVTLRCSPKSGHDTVSWYQQALGQGPQFIFQYYEEEERQRGNFPDRFSGHQFPNYSSELNVNALLLGDSALYLCASSSLAGRGEYFGPGTRLTVT.

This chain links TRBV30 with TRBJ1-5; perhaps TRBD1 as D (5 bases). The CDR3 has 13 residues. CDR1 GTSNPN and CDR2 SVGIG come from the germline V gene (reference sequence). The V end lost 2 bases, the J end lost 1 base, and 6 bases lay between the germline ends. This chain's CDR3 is CAWSWDSNQPQHF. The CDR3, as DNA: TGTGCCTGGAGTTGGGACAGCAATCAGCCCCAGCATTTT. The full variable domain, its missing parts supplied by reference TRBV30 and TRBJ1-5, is SQTIHQWPATLVQPVGSPLSLECTVEGTSNPNLYWYRQAAGRGLQLLFYSVGIGQISSEVPQNLSASRPQDRQFILSSKKLLLSDSGFYLCAWSWDSNQPQHFGDGTRLSIL.

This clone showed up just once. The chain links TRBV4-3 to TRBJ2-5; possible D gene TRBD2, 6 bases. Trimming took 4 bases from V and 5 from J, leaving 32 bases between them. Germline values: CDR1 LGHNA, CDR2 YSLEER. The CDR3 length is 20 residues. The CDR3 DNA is TGCGCCAGCAGCCGTGAGTCCGCCGGGACTTCAATTGCCGCGTGGGAGACCCAGTACTTC. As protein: CASSRESAGTSIAAWETQYF.

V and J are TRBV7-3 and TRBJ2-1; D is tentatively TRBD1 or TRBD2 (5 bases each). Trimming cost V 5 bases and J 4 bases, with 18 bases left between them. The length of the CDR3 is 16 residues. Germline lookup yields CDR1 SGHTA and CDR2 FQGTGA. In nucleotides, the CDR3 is TGTGCCAGCAGCCGAGGTGGGGGTTCAGTTTACAATGAGCAGTTCTTC. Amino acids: CASSRGGGSVYNEQFF.

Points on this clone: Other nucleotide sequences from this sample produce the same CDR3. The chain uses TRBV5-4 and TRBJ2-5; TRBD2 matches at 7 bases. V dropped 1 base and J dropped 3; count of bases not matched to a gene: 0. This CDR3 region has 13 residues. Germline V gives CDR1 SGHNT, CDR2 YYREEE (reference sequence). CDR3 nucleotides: TGTGCCAGCAGCTTGCGGGGGGAAGAGACCCAGTACTTC. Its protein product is CASSLRGEETQYF.

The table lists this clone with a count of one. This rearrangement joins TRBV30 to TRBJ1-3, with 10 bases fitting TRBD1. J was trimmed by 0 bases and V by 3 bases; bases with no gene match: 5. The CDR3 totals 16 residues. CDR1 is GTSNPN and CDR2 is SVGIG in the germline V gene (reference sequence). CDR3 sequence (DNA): TGTGCCTGGAGAGGAAGGACAGGGGGCTCTGGAAACACCATATATTTT. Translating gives CAWRGRTGGSGNTIYF.

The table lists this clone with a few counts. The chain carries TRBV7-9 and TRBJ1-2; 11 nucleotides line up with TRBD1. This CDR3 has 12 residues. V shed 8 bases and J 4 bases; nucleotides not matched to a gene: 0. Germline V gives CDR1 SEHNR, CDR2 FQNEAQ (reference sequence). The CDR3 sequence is CASGTGGYGYTF. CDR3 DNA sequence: TGTGCCAGCGGGACAGGGGGCTATGGCTACACCTTC.

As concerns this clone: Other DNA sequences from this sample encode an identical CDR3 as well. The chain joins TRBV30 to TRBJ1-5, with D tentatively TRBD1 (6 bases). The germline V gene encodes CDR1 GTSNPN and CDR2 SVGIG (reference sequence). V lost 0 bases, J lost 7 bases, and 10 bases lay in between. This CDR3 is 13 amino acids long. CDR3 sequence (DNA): TGTGCCTGGAGTGTAACAGGGAACCAGCCCCAGCATTTT. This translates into CAWSVTGNQPQHF.

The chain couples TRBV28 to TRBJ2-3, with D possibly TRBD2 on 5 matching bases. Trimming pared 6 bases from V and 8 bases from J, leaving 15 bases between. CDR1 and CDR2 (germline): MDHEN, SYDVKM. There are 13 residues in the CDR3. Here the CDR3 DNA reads TGTGCCAGCAGCTCGGACTCGAGAGGTACGCAGTATTTT. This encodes CASSSDSRGTQYF.

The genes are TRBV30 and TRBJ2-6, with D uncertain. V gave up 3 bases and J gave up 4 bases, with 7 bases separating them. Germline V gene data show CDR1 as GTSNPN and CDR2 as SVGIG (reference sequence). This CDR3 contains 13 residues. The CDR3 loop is CAWRTRGANVLTF. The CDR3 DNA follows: TGTGCCTGGAGGACGCGGGGGGCCAACGTCCTGACTTTC. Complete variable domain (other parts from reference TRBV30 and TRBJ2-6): SQTIHQWPATLVQPVGSPLSLECTVEGTSNPNLYWYRQAAGRGLQLLFYSVGIGQISSEVPQNLSASRPQDRQFILSSKKLLLSDSGFYLCAWRTRGANVLTFGAGSRLTVL.

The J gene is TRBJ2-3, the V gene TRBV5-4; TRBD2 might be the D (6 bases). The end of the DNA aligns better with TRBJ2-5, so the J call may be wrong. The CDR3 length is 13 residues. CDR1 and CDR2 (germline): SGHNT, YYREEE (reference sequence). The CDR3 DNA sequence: TGTGCCAGCAGCTTAGCAGGAGGGGAGACCCAGTACTTC. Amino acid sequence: CASSLAGGETQYF.

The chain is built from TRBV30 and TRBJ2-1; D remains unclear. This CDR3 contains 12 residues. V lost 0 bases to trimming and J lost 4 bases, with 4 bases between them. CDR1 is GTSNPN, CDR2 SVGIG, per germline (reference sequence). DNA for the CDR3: TGTGCCTGGAGTGTACGATACAATGAGCAGTTCTTC. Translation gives CAWSVRYNEQFF. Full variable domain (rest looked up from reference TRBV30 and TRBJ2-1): SQTIHQWPATLVQPVGSPLSLECTVEGTSNPNLYWYRQAAGRGLQLLFYSVGIGQISSEVPQNLSASRPQDRQFILSSKKLLLSDSGFYLCAWSVRYNEQFFGPGTRLTVL.

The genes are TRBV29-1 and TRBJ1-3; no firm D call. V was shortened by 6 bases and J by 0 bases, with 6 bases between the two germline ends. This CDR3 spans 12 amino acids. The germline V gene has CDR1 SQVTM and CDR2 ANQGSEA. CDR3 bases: TGCAGCGTGGACGGCTCTGGAAACACCATATATTTT. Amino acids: CSVDGSGNTIYF.

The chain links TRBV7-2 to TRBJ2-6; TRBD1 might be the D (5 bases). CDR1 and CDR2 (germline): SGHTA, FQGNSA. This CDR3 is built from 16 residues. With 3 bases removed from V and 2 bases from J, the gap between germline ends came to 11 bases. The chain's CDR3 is CASSLTASTGANVLTF. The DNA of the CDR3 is TGTGCCAGCAGCTTGACAGCCTCGACTGGGGCCAACGTCCTGACTTTC.

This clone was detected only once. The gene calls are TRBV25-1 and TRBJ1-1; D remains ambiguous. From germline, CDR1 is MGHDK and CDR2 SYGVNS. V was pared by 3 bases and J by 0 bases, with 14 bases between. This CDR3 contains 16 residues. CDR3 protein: CASSDRSSFLNTEAFF. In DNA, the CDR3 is TGTGCCAGCAGTGACAGATCTTCATTTTTGAACACTGAAGCTTTCTTT. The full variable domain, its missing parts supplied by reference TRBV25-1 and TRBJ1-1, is EADIYQTPRYLVIGTGKKITLECSQTMGHDKMYWYQQDPGMELHLIHYSYGVNSTEKGDLSSESTVSRIRTEHFPLTLESARPSHTSQYLCASSDRSSFLNTEAFFGQGTRLTVV.

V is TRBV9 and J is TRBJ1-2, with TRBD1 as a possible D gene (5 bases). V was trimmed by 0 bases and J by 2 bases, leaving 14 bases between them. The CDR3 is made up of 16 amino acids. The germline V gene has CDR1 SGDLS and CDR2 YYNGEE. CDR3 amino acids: CASSVVETVINYGYTF. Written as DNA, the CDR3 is TGTGCCAGCAGCGTAGTCGAGACAGTAATAAACTATGGCTACACCTTC.

The CDR3 DNA reads TGTGCCAGCAGCTTGGCGCCGAGCGGGGGGGCGAATGAGCAGTTCTTC. Encoded protein: CASSLAPSGGANEQFF. The chain uses TRBV5-4 and TRBJ2-1; TRBD2 aligns across 10 bases. The CDR3 extends over 16 amino acids. Germline V gene data show CDR1 as SGHNT and CDR2 as YYREEE (reference sequence). J lost 7 bases, V lost 0 bases, and 7 bases had no gene match. Based on the CDR3 plus reference TRBV5-4 and TRBJ2-1, the full variable domain is ETGVTQSPTHLIKTRGQQVTLRCSSQSGHNTVSWYQQALGQGPQFIFQYYREEENGRGNFPPRFSGLQFPNYSSELNVNALELDDSALYLCASSLAPSGGANEQFFGPGTRLTVL.

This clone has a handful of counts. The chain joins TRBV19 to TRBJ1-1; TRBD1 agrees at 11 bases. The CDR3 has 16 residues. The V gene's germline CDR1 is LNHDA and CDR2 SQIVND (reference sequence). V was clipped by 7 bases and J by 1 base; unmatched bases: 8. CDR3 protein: CASNSPGQGGNTEAFF. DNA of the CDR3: TGTGCCAGTAACTCACCGGGACAGGGGGGGAACACTGAAGCTTTCTTT.

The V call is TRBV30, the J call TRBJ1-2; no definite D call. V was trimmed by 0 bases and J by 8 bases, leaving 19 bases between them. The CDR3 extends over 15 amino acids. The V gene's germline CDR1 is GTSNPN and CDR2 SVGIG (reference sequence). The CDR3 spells CAWSVGLRYNRGYTF. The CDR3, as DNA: TGTGCCTGGAGTGTCGGGCTCCGTTATAATAGAGGCTACACCTTC.

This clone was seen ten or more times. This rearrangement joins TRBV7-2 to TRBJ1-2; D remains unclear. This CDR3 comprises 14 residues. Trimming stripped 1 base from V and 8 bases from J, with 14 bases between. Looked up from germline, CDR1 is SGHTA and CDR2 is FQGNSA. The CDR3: CASSLGTATYGYTF. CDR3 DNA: TGTGCCAGCAGCTTAGGTACAGCCACCTACGGCTACACCTTC.

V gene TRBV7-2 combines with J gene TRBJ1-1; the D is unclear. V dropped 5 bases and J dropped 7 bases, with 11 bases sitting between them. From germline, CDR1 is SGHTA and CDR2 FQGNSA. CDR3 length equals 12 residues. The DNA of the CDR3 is TGTGCCAGCAGCCCGACCCTTGTTGAAGCTTTCTTT. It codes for CASSPTLVEAFF.

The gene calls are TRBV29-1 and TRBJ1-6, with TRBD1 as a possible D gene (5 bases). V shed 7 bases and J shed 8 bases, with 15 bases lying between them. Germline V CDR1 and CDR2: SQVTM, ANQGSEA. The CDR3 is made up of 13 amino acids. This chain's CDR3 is CSGRRGADSPLHF. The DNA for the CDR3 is TGCAGCGGTCGGCGGGGCGCGGATTCACCCCTCCACTTT.